The text below deals with one T cell receptor (beta chain). Its antigen is not identified. V was shortened by 4 bases and J by 8 bases, with 26 bases between the two germline ends. This CDR3 has 18 residues. CDR1 and CDR2 from the germline V gene are MDHEN and SYDVKM. These data come from a study of graft-versus-host responses after intestinal transplantation. Repertoires were generated with immunoSEQ multiplex PCR, while TCRdb's copy carries only in-frame clones and drops some. Of about 51,000 clones in the sample, 89% were seen once. The sequence derives from a human donor who was the organ donor for an intestinal transplant. The material sequenced was unstimulated CD4+ T cells sorted from spleen or lymph node cells, taken before transplant. V is TRBV28 and J is TRBJ2-2, with a possible D match to TRBD2 (6 bases). In DNA form, the CDR3 reads TGTGCCAGCAGTTCTTATGCCTTAAGGGGACTGGGTCTGGGGGAGCTGTTTTTT. Protein sequence: CASSSYALRGLGLGELFF.